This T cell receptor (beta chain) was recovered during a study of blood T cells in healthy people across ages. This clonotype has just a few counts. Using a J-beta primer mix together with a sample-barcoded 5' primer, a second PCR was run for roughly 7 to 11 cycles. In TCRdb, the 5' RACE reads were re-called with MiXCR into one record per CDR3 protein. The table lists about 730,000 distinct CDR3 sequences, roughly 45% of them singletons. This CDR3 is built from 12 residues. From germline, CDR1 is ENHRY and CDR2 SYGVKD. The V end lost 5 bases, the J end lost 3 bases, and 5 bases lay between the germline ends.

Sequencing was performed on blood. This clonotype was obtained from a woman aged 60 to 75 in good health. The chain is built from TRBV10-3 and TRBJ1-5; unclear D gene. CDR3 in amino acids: CAISLHNQPQHF. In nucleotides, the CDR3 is TGTGCCATCAGTCTCCACAATCAGCCCCAGCATTTT.